The entry below gives a single T cell receptor (beta chain) sequence along with its context. Under the authors' procedure: It was from reference gene primer amplification that nucleated cell counts were estimated. Some clones are missing from TCRdb's copy, which holds only in-frame ones; the method was immunoSEQ multiplex PCR. V and J calls and clone size come straight from that table; D and trimming were deduced from the DNA. The profile covers about 150,000 clones, with about 88% appearing a single time and more than 2% taken by the ten largest. This sample is drawn from a study of blood T cell repertoires in COVID-19. Study information: The study drew acute and convalescent COVID-19 samples from the United States, Italy and Spain. In each case, the material was cDNA or gDNA derived from T cells, B-cell-depleted T cells, or PBMCs.

Unmatched junction bases numbered 7, after V lost 0 bases and J lost 7 bases. The CDR3 contains 17 residues. Germline V gives CDR1 SGHTA, CDR2 FQGNSA. The TCR sequence derives from a woman aged 70-85 years with acute or convalescent COVID-19. The rearrangement links TRBV7-2 to TRBJ2-2; 11 nucleotides agree with TRBD2. Specimen: peripheral blood. In DNA form, the CDR3 reads TGTGCCAGCAGCTTAGCAACCCTAGCGGGGGGAGGCGGGGAGCTGTTTTTT. Amino acids: CASSLATLAGGGGELFF.